What follows are 2 T cell receptor beta chains derived from one specimen sequenced in a study of Graves' ophthalmopathy and Graves' hyperthyroidism. From RNA, the CDR3 regions of TCR beta chains were amplified and sequenced. HTBI-primed first-round RT-PCR preceded second-round multiplex PCR. Via MiXCR, TCRdb re-called the multiplex PCR reads, giving one row per CDR3 protein. This table has under 200,000 distinct CDR3 sequences, roughly 37% appearing once. The sample comprised peripheral blood. All receptors come from a middle-aged woman with Graves' ophthalmopathy.

The table lists this clonotype with many counts. V gene TRBV7-9 combines with J gene TRBJ2-7; 9 bases are a match to TRBD2. The CDR3 length is 15 residues. The V gene end was trimmed by 5 bases and the J gene end by 2 bases; junction bases not matched to a gene: 7. CDR1 is SEHNR, CDR2 FQNEAQ, per germline (reference sequence). DNA of the CDR3: TGTGCCAGCAGCAGTGGGACTAGCCAAACCTACGAGCAGTACTTC. It specifies CASSSGTSQTYEQYF.

This clonotype was seen many times. This chain uses TRBV12-3 or TRBV12-4 with TRBJ1-2; tentative D call: TRBD1 (5 bases). The CDR3 totals 17 residues. V lost 3 bases and J 2 bases, leaving 19 bases between the germline ends. Here the CDR3 DNA reads TGTGCCAGCAGTTTCCTAACAGGTCTTAAAATAAACTATGGCTACACCTTC. Protein sequence: CASSFLTGLKINYGYTF.